A selection of T cell receptor beta chains follows, all from one sample in a study of blood T cells in healthy people across ages. TCRdb reanalysed the 5' RACE reads using MiXCR and keeps one entry per CDR3 protein. The sample lists about 1.6 million distinct CDR3 sequences, 30% to 35% occurring once. Specimen: blood. These TCRs come from a woman between 25 and 40 years old in good health. The CDR3 runs from the conserved cysteine through the conserved F or W. A D gene is named only where the DNA matches it firmly. Size values are once, few and many counts, or a class for expanded clones, and some rows have none.

TRBJ2-3	many	TRBV9	-	CASSVANSVDTQYF	TGTGCCAGCAGCGTAGCAAATAGCGTTGATACGCAGTATTTT
TRBJ2-5	few	TRBV6-2/TRBV6-3	TRBD2	CASSPGLAGGSTQETQYF	TGTGCCAGCAGCCCGGGACTAGCGGGGGGTTCGACCCAAGAGACCCAGTACTTC
TRBJ2-7	few	TRBV5-5	TRBD2	CASSQGLADEQYF	TGTGCCAGCAGCCAGGGACTAGCGGACGAGCAGTACTTC
TRBJ2-6	-	TRBV1	-	CTSSQDRLGASGANVLTF	TGCACCAGCAGCCAAGATCGGTTGGGGGCATCTGGGGCCAACGTCCTGACTTTC
TRBJ1-1	many	TRBV3-1	-	CASSQVGGTEAFF	TGTGCCAGCAGCCAGGTTGGAGGCACTGAAGCTTTCTTT
TRBJ2-1	-	TRBV9	-	CASSVEGGRVRLYGQFF	TGTGCCAGCAGCGTAGAGGGGGGGCGGGTCCGGCTTTATGGGCAGTTCTTC
TRBJ2-7	few	TRBV6-5	TRBD2	CASSYSWEGLNEQYF	TGTGCCAGCAGTTACTCGTGGGAGGGCCTGAACGAGCAGTACTTC
TRBJ2-6	few	TRBV11-2	-	CASSGGLQGGANVLTF	TGTGCCAGCAGCGGGGGACTTCAGGGTGGGGCCAACGTCCTGACTTTC
TRBJ2-5	-	TRBV18	-	CASSGEEETQYF	TGTGCCAGCTCGGGGGAGGAGGAGACCCAGTACTTC
TRBJ2-7	many	TRBV30	TRBD1	CAWSYNRGMAYEQYF	TGTGCCTGGAGCTACAACAGGGGGATGGCCTACGAGCAGTACTTC
TRBJ2-5	-	TRBV20-1	TRBD2	CSARDQALAGGLGTQYF	TGCAGTGCTAGAGATCAGGCCCTGGCGGGGGGGCTGGGGACCCAGTACTTC
TRBJ1-5	-	TRBV2	-	CASSEARSVGNQPQHF	TGTGCCAGCAGTGAAGCGAGGAGCGTCGGCAATCAGCCCCAGCATTTT
TRBJ2-1	-	TRBV20-1	TRBD2	CSALLAGNPRGEQFF	TGCAGTGCTTTATTAGCGGGAAACCCCAGGGGTGAGCAGTTCTTC
TRBJ2-5	-	TRBV11-2	-	CASTQGSGTKETQYF	TGTGCCAGCACCCAAGGCTCCGGGACGAAAGAGACCCAGTACTTC